This T cell receptor (beta chain) was observed in a study of molecular identifiers for immune sequencing clone quantification. Study-level findings and limits: Should identical TCR molecules share a barcode, the sizes of highly expanded clones could be underestimated.

This clonotype is judged medium-sized. Its target is unknown. CDR3 length: 12 amino acids. Germline CDR1 and CDR2: SQVTM and ANQGSEA. Trimming left V 0 bases short and J 6 bases short, with 9 bases between. Via MiXCR, TCRdb re-called the PCR reads, giving one row per CDR3 protein. The table includes over 8,000 distinct CDR3 sequences, approximately 19% detected once. Sequenced: naive CD8+ T cells from blood, with Jurkat cell RNA spiked in. Subset in this sample: FACS-sorted CD8+CD4-CCR7+CD45RA+ naive T cells. The chain joins TRBV29-1 to TRBJ2-7, with D maybe TRBD1 (5 bases). This TCR was sampled from a human donor in good health. Some libraries in this study had Jurkat cell RNA spiked in. This CDR3 reads CSVEDQGAEQYF. The CDR3 bases are TGCAGCGTTGAAGATCAAGGGGCCGAGCAGTACTTC.